This T cell receptor (beta chain) was profiled in a study of regulatory T cells in long-lasting Graves disease. General study results and limits: Whereas new patients shared 870 or so public clonotypes, persistent patients shared more, at about 2,700. Persistent disease favored TRBV28, TRBJ1-2 and TRBJ2-5.

V lost 6 bases, J lost 1 base, and 10 bases lay in between. The length of the CDR3 is 13 residues. Arm-PCR of CDR3 regions with iRepertoire HTBI primers generated TCR beta libraries. TCRdb reprocessed the multiplex PCR reads via MiXCR and lists one record per CDR3 protein. The table has 430,000 or so distinct CDR3 sequences, over 20% seen once; the top ten hold more than 13%. Time point defined: persistent/refractory GD, antithyroid drugs over 5 years with positive TRAb. The TCR library was prepared using RNA isolated from PBMCs. The guidelines of the American Thyroid Association were the basis for diagnosing Graves' disease. Each of the patients was recruited from an endocrinology department situated in Xi'an, China. At least ten counts were recorded for this clonotype. Its antigen is unidentified.

Sequenced material: peripheral blood mononuclear cells (PBMCs), taken when the disease was refractory, from a patient treated with antithyroid drugs. The receptor comes from a female donor with Graves disease. The genes are TRBV12-3 or TRBV12-4 and TRBJ2-7; D gene uncertain. CDR3 in amino acids: CASSEDRSYEQYF. The CDR3 nucleotides read TGTGCCAGCAGCGAGGACCGGTCCTACGAGCAGTACTTC.